Detailed here is one T cell receptor beta chain. Its target is not known. The PCR contained 60 Vbeta and 13 Jbeta primers. Original data processing: Unique TCR beta chains numbered roughly 80 million in a later analysis, with roughly 9.9 million shared. Measured with immunoSEQ multiplex PCR; TCRdb has only the in-frame clones, and not every one. V, J and clone size are taken as reported in that table, and D and trimming were inferred from the DNA itself. The sample holds fewer than 250,000 clones; 81% are singletons and the top ten take about 3%. The CDR3 loop spans 18 amino acids. This sample was taken from a study of cytomegalovirus exposure and HLA in healthy donors. General study results and limits: The authors assumed roughly uniform sequencing depth across donors for presence/absence analyses.

Source material: PBMCs. V gene TRBV1 combines with J gene TRBJ2-5; the table's D call, TRBD2, was not checked against the DNA. The J call may be faulty, since TRBJ2-7 better matches the DNA end. TRBV1 is noted as a pseudogene. The sequence was obtained from a man aged 40-50 years in good health and CMV-seropositive. The chain's CDR3 is CTSSQDVSRLAGSYEQYF. CDR3 coding DNA: TGCACCAGCAGCCAAGATGTCTCCCGACTAGCGGGATCCTACGAGCAGTACTTC.